Presented here are 30 T cell receptor beta chains from one specimen sequenced in a study of OX40 agonist ivuxolimab in advanced cancers. Sequenced by immunoSEQ multiplex PCR; TCRdb stores in-frame clones only, minus some. The data hold roughly 57,000 clones, with around 85% observed a single time. The specimen comprised CD4+ or CD8+ T cells sorted from blood, sampled in a trial of the OX40 agonist ivuxolimab. These receptors were collected from an adult with an advanced solid tumor such as melanoma, head and neck, liver or kidney cancer.

V is TRBV5-6 and J is TRBJ1-1; 12 nucleotides align to TRBD1. Germline-derived CDR1 and CDR2 are SGHDT and YYEEEE. Losses at the gene ends were 4 bases for V and 9 bases for J; bases not matched to a gene: 7. The CDR3 has 14 residues. The CDR3 is CASSRPGTGGKAFF. Here the CDR3 DNA reads TGTGCCAGCAGCCGCCCCGGGACAGGGGGCAAAGCTTTCTTT.

The chain combines TRBV30 with TRBJ1-4, with 7 bases fitting TRBD1. Per the germline V gene, CDR1 is GTSNPN and CDR2 is SVGIG (reference sequence). Trimming at V came to 0 bases and at J to 2 bases, leaving 6 bases not matched to a gene. The CDR3 covers 16 residues. CDR3 amino acids: CAWSVSRGQTNEKLFF. The CDR3 region has the DNA TGTGCCTGGAGTGTTTCTCGGGGACAGACTAATGAAAAACTGTTTTTT.

This clone appeared a single time. The rearrangement uses TRBV20-1 and TRBJ1-1; TRBD1 might be the D (5 bases). Germline CDR1 and CDR2: DFQATT and SNEGSKA (reference sequence). CDR3 length: 11 residues. With 5 bases removed from V and 11 bases from J, the gap between germline ends came to 15 bases. The CDR3 nucleotides are TGCAGTGCTCCATCGGACACCGTTGCTTTCTTT. It translates to CSAPSDTVAFF.

The chain employs TRBV27 and TRBJ2-1, with 10 bases identical to TRBD2. The germline gives CDR1 MNHEY, CDR2 SMNVEV (reference sequence). The CDR3 extends over 15 amino acids. V shed 4 bases, J shed 2 bases, and the junction held 2 bases outside the gene matches. In DNA form, the CDR3 reads TGTGCCAGCAGTTCCCTAGCGGGAGCCTACAATGAGCAGTTCTTC. It encodes CASSSLAGAYNEQFF.

The chain links TRBV5-1 to TRBJ2-5, with a weak D call TRBD2 (6 bases). Trimming pared 7 bases from V and 5 bases from J, leaving 12 bases between. In germline, CDR1 is SGHRS, CDR2 YFSETQ. This CDR3 is 12 amino acids long. The CDR3 protein is CASAGGYETQYF. The DNA of the CDR3 is TGCGCCAGCGCTGGGGGGTACGAGACCCAGTACTTC.

The chain links TRBV27 to TRBJ2-3, with 9 positions matching TRBD2. V lost 6 bases to trimming and J lost 4 bases; unmatched junction nucleotides: 11. The CDR3 contains 16 residues. Germline V gives CDR1 MNHEY, CDR2 SMNVEV (reference sequence). Written as DNA, the CDR3 is TGTGCCAGCAGCCCGTGGGGACTAGCCGTCCCAGATACGCAGTATTTT. Amino acids: CASSPWGLAVPDTQYF.

This rearrangement joins TRBV5-1 to TRBJ2-3; no reliable D call. The CDR3 length is 13 residues. Looked up from germline, CDR1 is SGHRS and CDR2 is YFSETQ. The V end was cut by 0 bases, the J end by 3 bases, with 5 bases between. The CDR3 region has the DNA TGCGCCAGCAGCTTGGATATGACAGATACGCAGTATTTT. Its translation is CASSLDMTDTQYF.

V gene TRBV27 combines with J gene TRBJ1-4; tentative D call: TRBD1 (5 bases). The CDR3 is 13 amino acids. Germline V gene sequence: CDR1 MNHEY, CDR2 SMNVEV (reference sequence). Deletions cut 6 bases from V and 7 bases from J, with 12 bases between. The CDR3 DNA reads as TGTGCCAGCAGCCTCATTGGGACTGAAAAACTGTTTTTT. This translates into CASSLIGTEKLFF.

The chain joins TRBV6-6 to TRBJ2-3; the match to TRBD2 covers 9 bases. The CDR3 extends over 14 amino acids. Germline CDR1 is MNHNY and CDR2 is SVGAGI (reference sequence). The V segment lost 7 bases and the J segment 1 base; nucleotides outside the gene matches: 3. The CDR3 is CASTASGGTDTQYF. As DNA, the CDR3 is TGTGCCAGCACGGCTAGCGGGGGCACAGATACGCAGTATTTT.

This sequence joins TRBV5-1 and TRBJ1-2; 7 nucleotides line up with TRBD1. The trim removed 4 bases at V and 4 bases at J, leaving 7 bases unmatched. Looked up from germline, CDR1 is SGHRS and CDR2 is YFSETQ. The CDR3 is 14 residues long. CDR3 residues: CASSDTGTAYGYTF. In DNA, the CDR3 is TGCGCCAGCAGCGATACCGGGACAGCCTATGGCTACACCTTC.

This clone is medium-sized (0.01 to 0.1%). The chain employs TRBV19 and TRBJ1-1; 9 bases are shared with TRBD1. The ends lost 1 base at V and 6 bases at J; junction bases unmatched: 3. This CDR3 region has 14 residues. The germline gives CDR1 LNHDA, CDR2 SQIVND (reference sequence). The CDR3 spells CASSIAGDRAEAFF. DNA of the CDR3: TGTGCCAGTAGTATAGCTGGGGACAGGGCTGAAGCTTTCTTT.

CDR3 sequence (DNA): TGTGCCAGCAGCGAAAGAGGGACAGCTGGAAACACCATATATTTT. It codes for CASSERGTAGNTIYF. This chain connects TRBV11-2 to TRBJ1-3, with TRBD1 matching over 7 bases. The CDR3 runs to 15 residues. The trim removed 5 bases at V and 2 bases at J, leaving 6 bases unmatched. Germline V gene lookup returns CDR1 SGHAT and CDR2 FQNNGV.

This sequence joins TRBV7-2 and TRBJ1-4; possible D gene TRBD1, 5 bases. This CDR3 comprises 14 residues. Trimming took 3 bases from V and 7 from J, leaving 12 bases between them. CDR1 is SGHTA and CDR2 is FQGNSA in the germline V gene. The CDR3 is CASSFGGAREKLFF. The CDR3 nucleotides are TGTGCCAGCAGCTTCGGCGGGGCGCGTGAAAAACTGTTTTTT.

V is TRBV6-6 and J is TRBJ1-1; maybe TRBD1 (5 bases). Germline assignment: CDR1 MNHNY and CDR2 SVGAGI (reference sequence). V shed 7 bases and J shed 2 bases, with 14 bases lying between them. This CDR3 contains 14 residues. As DNA, the CDR3 is TGTGCCAGCACCCATATCAGGGAAAACACTGAAGCTTTCTTT. Its protein is CASTHIRENTEAFF.

This chain joins TRBV27 and TRBJ1-1; TRBD1 aligns across 8 bases. The V gene's germline CDR1 is MNHEY and CDR2 SMNVEV (reference sequence). This CDR3 is 13 amino acids long. J lost 10 bases, V lost 0 bases, and 4 bases had no gene match. Here the CDR3 reads CASSLSGQGGAFF. The CDR3 nucleotides are TGTGCCAGCAGTTTATCTGGACAGGGTGGAGCTTTCTTT.

This chain links TRBV7-9 with TRBJ2-1; D call uncertain. Trimming shortened V by 1 base and J by 4 bases, and 11 bases separated the two germline ends. The CDR3 loop spans 15 amino acids. Germline CDR1 reads SEHNR; CDR2 reads FQNEAQ (reference sequence). The CDR3 loop is CASSLVRQRYNEQFF. The CDR3 DNA sequence: TGTGCCAGCAGCTTAGTAAGGCAGAGATACAATGAGCAGTTCTTC.

The V call is TRBV6-1, the J call TRBJ2-1, with D perhaps matching TRBD2 (6 bases). The ends were cut back, 6 bases at V and 5 bases at J, with 11 bases in the middle. Germline CDR1 and CDR2: MNHNS and SASEGT. The CDR3 contains 13 residues. The CDR3 is CASRSPGDNEQFF. CDR3 nucleotide sequence: TGTGCCAGCAGGTCACCGGGGGACAATGAGCAGTTCTTC.

The DNA of the CDR3 is TGCGCCAGCAGCTTGAATCCTGGGTATGGGACTGAAGCTTTCTTT. This gives the protein CASSLNPGYGTEAFF. The V call is TRBV5-1, the J call TRBJ1-1; no definite D call. The CDR3 runs 15 residues. Germline values: CDR1 SGHRS, CDR2 YFSETQ. V lost 1 base, J lost 5 bases, and 15 bases lay in between.

This sequence joins TRBV27 and TRBJ2-7, with D perhaps matching TRBD1 (5 bases). The CDR3 spans 15 residues. The V gene lost 4 bases and the J gene lost 2 bases, with 15 bases spanning the gap. CDR1 is MNHEY, CDR2 SMNVEV, per germline (reference sequence). In nucleotides, the CDR3 is TGTGCCAGCAGTTCCCAGGGCAGCGTACCCTACGAGCAGTACTTC. Translation gives CASSSQGSVPYEQYF.

Turning to this clone: The same CDR3 can be traced to other DNA sequences in this sample. The rearrangement joins TRBV28 to TRBJ1-2; 7 bases fit TRBD1. Per germline, CDR1 MDHEN and CDR2 SYDVKM. The CDR3 spans 13 residues. J lost 2 bases, V lost 5 bases, and 2 bases had no gene match. The CDR3 nucleotides are TGTGCCAGCAGTCTGACAGGGAACTATGGCTACACCTTC. Translation gives CASSLTGNYGYTF.

This chain links TRBV5-1 with TRBJ2-7; 7 nucleotides match TRBD1. With V trimmed by 0 bases and J by 3 bases, 12 bases remained unmatched. The CDR3 runs to 17 residues. CDR1 is SGHRS, CDR2 YFSETQ, per germline. This chain's CDR3 is CASSLARGNRGDYEQYF. The DNA for the CDR3 is TGCGCCAGCAGCTTGGCCCGGGGAAACAGGGGAGACTACGAGCAGTACTTC.

This clone was observed a few times. The rearrangement joins TRBV6-1 to TRBJ2-4; D is unresolved. The CDR3 consists of 13 residues. Trimming pared 8 bases from V and 0 bases from J, leaving 8 bases between. The germline gives CDR1 MNHNS, CDR2 SASEGT. The CDR3 nucleotides read TGTGCCAGCTGGTCTATAGCCAAAAACATTCAGTACTTC. Residues: CASWSIAKNIQYF.

This chain links TRBV6-1 with TRBJ1-1; TRBD1 matches at 7 bases. The CDR3 consists of 14 residues. Germline V CDR1 and CDR2: MNHNS, SASEGT. V lost 5 bases to trimming and J lost 1 base; unmatched junction nucleotides: 4. The CDR3 here is CASSSGGGNTEAFF. The CDR3 DNA is TGTGCCAGCAGTTCAGGGGGGGGGAACACTGAAGCTTTCTTT.

The chain combines TRBV18 with TRBJ1-1; 10 bases fit TRBD1. This CDR3 spans 14 amino acids. Germline V lookup: CDR1 KGHSH, CDR2 LQKENI. Losses at the gene ends were 6 bases for V and 5 bases for J; bases not matched to a gene: 6. CDR3 nucleotide sequence: TGTGCCAGCTCCCTGGGACAGGGGAAGACTGAAGCTTTCTTT. Amino acid sequence: CASSLGQGKTEAFF.

This clone was detected a few times. The chain employs TRBV7-9 and TRBJ2-3, with a tentative D call TRBD1 (6 bases). CDR3 size: 15 residues. Trimming took off 2 bases at V and 6 bases at J, with 15 bases between the two ends. Germline values: CDR1 SEHNR, CDR2 FQNEAQ (reference sequence). For the CDR3, the DNA is TGTGCCAGCAGCTTAAACTTGGCAGGGGCCGATACGCAGTATTTT. Its translation is CASSLNLAGADTQYF.

The chain is built from TRBV7-9 and TRBJ2-1; D remains unclear. CDR3 length: 17 amino acids. Germline V lookup: CDR1 SEHNR, CDR2 FQNEAQ (reference sequence). The V and J ends lost 5 bases and 7 bases respectively, with 24 bases between them. The chain's CDR3 is CASSRALVATAENEQFF. The CDR3 nucleotides read TGTGCCAGCAGCCGGGCCCTCGTGGCCACGGCAGAGAATGAGCAGTTCTTC.

The rearrangement uses TRBV28 and TRBJ2-1; 7 bases agree with TRBD2. V shed 3 bases and J 4 bases; nucleotides not matched to a gene: 21. Germline loops: CDR1 MDHEN, CDR2 SYDVKM. The CDR3 is 20 residues long. The CDR3 DNA reads as TGTGCCAGCAGTTTGGTCCCTCGACTAGCCGGGGGTAGCTCTTACAATGAGCAGTTCTTC. Residues: CASSLVPRLAGGSSYNEQFF.

V gene TRBV7-2 combines with J gene TRBJ1-1; TRBD1 aligns across 7 bases. Germline assignment: CDR1 SGHTA and CDR2 FQGNSA. Unmatched junction bases numbered 1, after V lost 5 bases and J lost 1 base. This CDR3 contains 13 residues. DNA for the CDR3: TGTGCCAGCAGCCGACAGGGGAACACTGAAGCTTTCTTT. Translation gives CASSRQGNTEAFF.

J is TRBJ2-7 and V is TRBV4-1; 7 bases map to TRBD1. This CDR3 is 14 amino acids long. The germline V gene encodes CDR1 MGHRA and CDR2 YSYEKL. V dropped 5 bases and J dropped 6; count of bases not matched to a gene: 10. The CDR3 reads CASSATTGKREQYF. The CDR3 region has the DNA TGCGCCAGCAGCGCGACGACAGGGAAACGCGAGCAGTACTTC.

The chain uses TRBV7-9 and TRBJ2-2, with 11 positions matching TRBD1. Germline V lookup: CDR1 SEHNR, CDR2 FQNEAQ (reference sequence). This CDR3 comprises 16 residues. The trim removed 5 bases at V and 6 bases at J, leaving 8 bases unmatched. CDR3 loop: CASSPSWTGGSGELFF. CDR3 coding DNA: TGTGCCAGCAGCCCCAGCTGGACAGGGGGCTCCGGGGAGCTGTTTTTT.